This TCR beta chain was documented in a study of cytomegalovirus exposure and HLA in healthy donors. Study-wide points: The study listed roughly 160 cytomegalovirus-associated TCR beta chains. Across donors, presence/absence analyses took sequencing depth to be roughly uniform. A highly shared variant cluster was judged a likely technical artifact. For TCR beta chains, V- and J-gene trimming was later linked to a missense DCLRE1C variant.

On this clone: Its antigen is currently unknown.

V was pared by 0 bases and J by 0 bases, with 15 bases between. CDR3 length equals 17 residues. Germline values: CDR1 SGHAT, CDR2 FQNNGV. It was with 60 Vbeta and 13 Jbeta primers that the PCR ran. The method was immunoSEQ multiplex PCR; TCRdb's version includes in-frame clones alone and lacks a portion of them. The sample yields 150,000 or so clones, approximately 80% seen once. The chain combines TRBV11-2 with TRBJ2-7; D gene uncertain. The sequenced sample consisted of PBMCs. The sequence came from a woman aged 25 to 45 in good health and CMV-seronegative. CDR3 nucleotides: TGTGCCAGCAGCTTAGAGGTAGACACCCAGAGCTCCTACGAGCAGTACTTC. Translation gives CASSLEVDTQSSYEQYF.